This T cell receptor beta chain emerged from a study of T cell changes during pregnancy in multiple sclerosis. This clone appeared once. The CDR3 is 16 amino acids. Trimming shortened V by 2 bases and J by 0 bases, and 12 bases separated the two germline ends. Sequencing was performed with immunoSEQ multiplex PCR; in TCRdb, only in-frame clones are kept and a portion is missing. The table has more than 80,000 clones, about 90% seen once. This sequence originates from a female donor with multiple sclerosis, enrolled in a pregnancy study. This chain connects TRBV6-7 to TRBJ2-3; D possibly corresponds to TRBD2 (6 bases). TRBV6-7 qualifies as an ORF whose function is uncertain. Sequencing was performed on peripheral blood, taken before pregnancy. The CDR3 coding sequence is TGTGCCAGCAGTTACAGGACCCGGGGGAGCACAGATACGCAGTATTTT. This sequence encodes CASSYRTRGSTDTQYF.